These 23 T cell receptor beta chains came from one sample sequenced in a study of regulatory T cells in long-lasting Graves disease. Through Arm-PCR of CDR3 regions and iRepertoire HTBI primers, TCR beta libraries were built. MiXCR, run by TCRdb on the multiplex PCR reads, gives a single entry per CDR3 protein. The repertoire holds about 470,000 distinct CDR3 sequences, around 21% seen once, with over 7.5% in the top ten. Time point denoted: persistent/refractory GD, antithyroid drugs over 5 years with positive TRAb. Making the TCR library involved RNA that had been extracted from PBMCs. The source material was peripheral blood mononuclear cells (PBMCs), sampled when the disease was refractory, from a patient treated with antithyroid drugs. The receptor set was obtained from a female donor with Graves disease.

The CDR3 sequence: CSARGFTGSLYEQYF. The CDR3 DNA reads as TGCAGTGCTAGAGGTTTTACAGGGAGCCTCTACGAGCAGTACTTC. The chain combines TRBV20-1 with TRBJ2-7; D may be TRBD1 (6 bases). Germline CDR1 DFQATT, CDR2 SNEGSKA (reference sequence). Trimming stripped 1 base from V and 3 bases from J, with 16 bases between. The CDR3 has 15 amino acids.

The V and J genes are TRBV3-1 and TRBJ1-6, with 11 bases fitting TRBD1. Germline trimming cut 2 bases from V and 10 bases from J; bases unmatched to any gene: 4. The CDR3 has 15 amino acids. The germline gives CDR1 LGHDT, CDR2 YNNKEL (reference sequence). DNA of the CDR3: TGTGCCAGCAGCCAACGGACAGGGGGCCTATCACCCCTCCACTTT. It yields the protein CASSQRTGGLSPLHF.

This clonotype was observed at least ten times. The chain joins TRBV27 to TRBJ1-1; a possible D gene is TRBD1 (5 bases). V lost 2 bases to trimming and J lost 4 bases, with 11 bases between them. Germline V gene sequence: CDR1 MNHEY, CDR2 SMNVEV (reference sequence). The CDR3 consists of 14 residues. CDR3 sequence (DNA): TGTGCCAGCAGTTTAGGGGGGTCGATCACTGAAGCTTTCTTT. This translates into CASSLGGSITEAFF.

The J gene is TRBJ2-6, the V gene TRBV29-1; D is ambiguous. Germline V gene lookup returns CDR1 SQVTM and CDR2 ANQGSEA. This CDR3 is 12 amino acids long. Trimming shortened V by 5 bases and J by 1 base, and 3 bases separated the two germline ends. The DNA of the CDR3 is TGCAGCGTTTTGTCTGGGGCCAACGTCCTGACTTTC. Translating it yields CSVLSGANVLTF.

This clonotype was found many times. The V and J genes are TRBV28 and TRBJ2-7, with 11 positions matching TRBD2. Germline lookup yields CDR1 MDHEN and CDR2 SYDVKM. The trim removed 5 bases at V and 3 bases at J, leaving 6 bases unmatched. This CDR3 is 15 amino acids long. CDR3 residues: CASSPQGLADYEQYF. CDR3 nucleotide sequence: TGTGCCAGCAGTCCCCAGGGACTAGCGGACTACGAGCAGTACTTC. Full variable domain (missing parts from reference TRBV28 and TRBJ2-7): DVKVTQSSRYLVKRTGEKVFLECVQDMDHENMFWYRQDPGLGLRLIYFSYDVKMKEKGDIPEGYSVSREKKERFSLILESASTNQTSMYLCASSPQGLADYEQYFGPGTRLTVT.

This clonotype was recorded many times. The rearrangement uses TRBV20-1 and TRBJ2-7, with no clear D. V was pared by 4 bases and J by 7 bases, with 14 bases between. The germline V gene encodes CDR1 DFQATT and CDR2 SNEGSKA (reference sequence). The CDR3 is 12 residues long. The CDR3: CSAKPTRVEQYF. Written as DNA, the CDR3 is TGCAGTGCTAAACCGACCCGGGTGGAGCAGTACTTC.

This chain uses TRBV6-2 or TRBV6-3 with TRBJ2-2; D ambiguous. V lost 7 bases and J lost 1, with 10 bases in between. The CDR3 loop spans 14 amino acids. Germline V gene data show CDR1 as MNHEY and CDR2 as SVGEGT. CDR3 sequence (DNA): TGTGCCAGCACCGTTCGAATGAACACCGGGGAGCTGTTTTTT. This sequence encodes CASTVRMNTGELFF.

The rearrangement uses TRBV14 and TRBJ2-5, with TRBD2 identical over 13 bases. The CDR3 loop spans 14 amino acids. J was trimmed by 3 bases and V by 11 bases; bases with no gene match: 6. Germline CDR1 reads SGHDN; CDR2 reads FVKESK. Written as DNA, the CDR3 is TGTGCCTGCTCCGGGACTAGCGGGAAAGAGACCCAGTACTTC. Translated, it gives CACSGTSGKETQYF.

This sequence joins TRBV13 and TRBJ2-7, with D possibly TRBD2 on 5 matching bases. The CDR3 is 15 residues long. Trimming left V 1 base short and J 9 bases short, with 19 bases between. Germline loops: CDR1 PRHDT, CDR2 FYEKMQ (reference sequence). The CDR3 region is CASSLVSRGVEGQYF. CDR3 sequence (DNA): TGTGCCAGCAGCTTAGTATCCCGGGGAGTTGAGGGGCAGTACTTC.

V gene TRBV6-1 combines with J gene TRBJ2-5, with TRBD2 identical over 9 bases. The end of the DNA fits TRBJ2-1 better, so the J call may be wrong. CDR3 length: 16 residues. Germline CDR1 is MNHNS and CDR2 is SASEGT. This CDR3 is CASSENIAGAYNEQFF. CDR3 bases: TGTGCCAGCAGTGAGAACATAGCGGGAGCGTACAATGAGCAGTTCTTC.

This chain uses TRBV2 with TRBJ2-7; 10 positions agree with TRBD2. CDR3 length equals 14 residues. V trimming: 5 bases; J trimming: 2 bases; junction bases outside the gene matches: 3. CDR1 and CDR2 (germline): SNHLY, FYNNEI. The CDR3 DNA is TGTGCCAGCAGTTGGACTAGCGGAGCCTACGAGCAGTACTTC. It yields the protein CASSWTSGAYEQYF.

This clonotype was found many times. The V and J genes are TRBV10-3 and TRBJ2-7; D gene unclear. The CDR3 consists of 13 residues. Deletions cut 4 bases from V and 2 bases from J, with 9 bases between. Germline CDR1 and CDR2: ENHRY and SYGVKD. CDR3 bases: TGTGCCATCAGTGCCGCAGGAGCCTACGAGCAGTACTTC. This translates into CAISAAGAYEQYF.

The chain is built from TRBV5-1 and TRBJ1-1, with a weak D call TRBD1 (5 bases). The V gene lost 4 bases and the J gene lost 3 bases, with 13 bases spanning the gap. CDR1 and CDR2 from the germline V gene are SGHRS and YFSETQ. The CDR3 has 14 residues. For the CDR3, the DNA is TGCGCCAGCAGCCAGCGGGGGGTTGACACTGAAGCTTTCTTT. It translates to CASSQRGVDTEAFF.

In its sample, this clonotype was seen many times. J is TRBJ1-1 and V is TRBV3-1, with 8 positions matching TRBD1. The CDR3 has 13 residues. V gave up 3 bases and J gave up 7 bases; unmatched junction bases: 4. Germline-derived CDR1 and CDR2 are LGHDT and YNNKEL (reference sequence). The chain's CDR3 is CASSHSDRGEAFF. The CDR3 DNA sequence: TGTGCCAGCAGCCATTCAGACAGGGGTGAAGCTTTCTTT.

In this sample, this clonotype turned up a few times. The chain is built from TRBV29-1 and TRBJ2-7; 8 bases are shared with TRBD2. The CDR3 spans 15 residues. Unmatched junction bases numbered 17, after V lost 6 bases and J lost 7 bases. Per germline, CDR1 SQVTM and CDR2 ANQGSEA. CDR3 loop: CSVALPGLGPEEQYF. The DNA of the CDR3 is TGCAGCGTCGCCCTTCCGGGACTAGGCCCCGAGGAGCAGTACTTC.

This clonotype came up once. The V and J genes are TRBV19 and TRBJ1-6; D remains unclear. CDR3 length: 14 residues. The ends were cut back, 6 bases at V and 0 bases at J, with 6 bases in the middle. Germline lookup yields CDR1 LNHDA and CDR2 SQIVND (reference sequence). CDR3 protein: CASSRNSYNSPLHF. The CDR3 coding sequence is TGTGCCAGTAGCCGAAACTCCTATAATTCACCCCTCCACTTT.

The chain is built from TRBV12-3 or TRBV12-4 and TRBJ2-7; 7 bases match TRBD2. Losses at the gene ends were 8 bases for V and 2 bases for J; bases not matched to a gene: 9. CDR3 length: 14 amino acids. CDR3 region: CASGFGGGAYEQYF. The CDR3 nucleotides are TGTGCCAGCGGGTTTGGGGGGGGGGCCTACGAGCAGTACTTC.

In regard to this clonotype: A much larger clone differs by one base, so this may be a read error. The rearrangement joins TRBV27 to TRBJ2-2; perhaps TRBD2 as D (5 bases). This CDR3 comprises 21 residues. Per the germline V gene, CDR1 is MNHEY and CDR2 is SMNVEV (reference sequence). CDR3 sequence reads: CARTRTKNQGPPALNTGELLF. CDR3 bases: TGTGCCAGAACCAGAACCAAAAACCAAGGTCCACCAGCCCTGAACACCGGGGAGCTGCTTTTT.

Concerning this clonotype itself: A much larger clone sits a single nucleotide away, making a read error possible. The CDR3 nucleotides are TGTGCCAGCAGTTTCCCCCCTAGCGGGAGGACCCTCATAAGCTCCTACGAGAAGTACTTC. This translates into CASSFPPSGRTLISSYEKYF. The rearrangement uses TRBV28 and TRBJ2-7, with 11 bases aligning to TRBD2. The CDR3 has 20 amino acids. Germline V CDR1 and CDR2: MDHEN, SYDVKM.

The rearrangement uses TRBV9 and TRBJ2-5; D assignment may be TRBD1 or TRBD2 (6 bases each). Germline lookup yields CDR1 SGDLS and CDR2 YYNGEE. The V end lost 4 bases, the J end lost 5 bases, and 12 bases lay between the germline ends. This CDR3 has 13 amino acids. The CDR3 DNA reads as TGTGCCAGCAGCAAAGGGGGAGGTGAGACCCAGTACTTC. Residues: CASSKGGGETQYF. Drawing the rest from reference TRBV9 and TRBJ2-5, the complete variable domain is DSGVTQTPKHLITATGQRVTLRCSPRSGDLSVYWYQQSLDQGLQFLIQYYNGEERAKGNILERFSAQQFPDLHSELNLSSLELGDSALYFCASSKGGGETQYFGPGTRLLVL.

Details on this clonotype: This may come from a read error, since a much larger clone is one base off. The chain has TRBV6-6 and TRBJ1-2; D is perhaps TRBD1 (5 bases). Germline V gene data show CDR1 as MNHNY and CDR2 as SVGAGI (reference sequence). This CDR3 has 14 residues. CDR3 loop: CASSYSQGAAGYIF. CDR3 DNA sequence: TGTGCCAGCAGTTACTCGCAGGGAGCGGCGGGCTACATCTTC.

The chain recombines TRBV6-2 or TRBV6-3 with TRBJ2-2; tentatively, D is TRBD2 (6 bases). The CDR3 runs 17 residues. The ends were cut back, 3 bases at V and 4 bases at J, with 18 bases in the middle. The V gene's germline CDR1 is MNHEY and CDR2 SVGEGT. The CDR3 reads CASSYNWGEVGTGELFF. The CDR3 nucleotides are TGTGCCAGCAGTTATAATTGGGGGGAGGTTGGCACCGGGGAGCTGTTTTTT.

This chain joins TRBV19 and TRBJ2-6; 7 nucleotides match TRBD1. Germline trimming cut 6 bases from V and 4 bases from J; bases unmatched to any gene: 9. The CDR3 spans 16 residues. In germline, CDR1 is LNHDA, CDR2 SQIVND (reference sequence). In DNA form, the CDR3 reads TGTGCCAGTAGGACCCGAACAGGGGCCGGGGCCAACGTCCTGACTTTC. Residues: CASRTRTGAGANVLTF.